The source of this T cell receptor beta chain is a study of blood T cell repertoires in COVID-19. Looking at the study overall: Material from acute and convalescent COVID-19 was sourced from the United States, Italy and Spain. T cells, B-cell-depleted T cells, or PBMCs supplied cDNA or gDNA.

The CDR3 totals 13 residues. The V gene lost 3 bases and the J gene lost 8 bases, with 11 bases spanning the gap. Germline loops: CDR1 GTSNPN, CDR2 SVGIG (reference sequence). In the source study's methods: Nucleated cell number was recorded as an estimate derived from reference gene primer amplification. Produced via immunoSEQ multiplex PCR; TCRdb's table is partial and in-frame only. The V and J calls and clone size were taken over from that table, and D and trimming were inferred from the DNA. Of roughly 200,000 clones listed, 83% are singletons. The sequenced sample was peripheral blood. The chain links TRBV30 to TRBJ1-6; D is unresolved. The sequence was collected from a man aged 35 to 55 with active or convalescent COVID-19. The CDR3 reads CAWSIGVDSPLHF. The CDR3 bases are TGTGCCTGGAGCATCGGGGTGGATTCACCCCTCCACTTT.